The subject of this entry is one T cell receptor beta chain. These data originate in a study of T cell changes during pregnancy in multiple sclerosis. The data were produced by immunoSEQ multiplex PCR, yet TCRdb's version contains in-frame clones alone and is incomplete. This table has tens of thousands of clones, 90% to 95% appearing once. V shed 1 base and J shed 7 bases, with 11 bases lying between them. The CDR3 sequence is 14 residues long. CDR1 is SEHNR and CDR2 is FQNEAQ in the germline V gene (reference sequence). The V and J genes are TRBV7-9 and TRBJ1-3; D uncertain. The receptor's source is a female donor with multiple sclerosis, enrolled in a pregnancy study. The material sequenced was peripheral blood, taken in the third trimester of pregnancy. CDR3 sequence reads: CASSLVASSNTIYF. The CDR3 DNA sequence: TGTGCCAGCAGCTTAGTGGCCTCAAGTAACACCATATATTTT. Drawing the rest from reference TRBV7-9 and TRBJ1-3, the complete variable domain is DTGVSQNPRHKITKRGQNVTFRCDPISEHNRLYWYRQTLGQGPEFLTYFQNEAQLEKSRLLSDRFSAERPKGSFSTLEIQRTEQGDSAMYLCASSLVASSNTIYFGEGSWLTVV.